This record concerns one T cell receptor (beta chain) sequence. Random hexamers were used to reverse transcribe an amount of about 0.45 to 1 ug RNA. In TCRdb, the immunoSEQ multiplex PCR reads were re-called with MiXCR into one record per CDR3 protein. Of some 200,000 distinct CDR3 sequences listed, under 97% are singletons. The data were obtained in a study of CD8 T cells in Susac syndrome. The CD8+ and CD4+ T cells were negatively isolated, with the TEMRA cells enriched by FACS. Sequenced sample: CD4+ T cells from PBMCs. The TCR sequence derives from a human donor with Susac syndrome.

This CDR3 reads CASSVGQGGGYTF. As DNA, the CDR3 is TGTGCCAGCAGTGTGGGACAGGGTGGTGGCTACACCTTC. This rearrangement joins TRBV27 to TRBJ1-2; 9 bases map to TRBD1. With 5 bases clipped from V and 7 bases from J, the junction kept 5 bases outside the gene matches. Germline lookup yields CDR1 MNHEY and CDR2 SMNVEV (reference sequence). The CDR3 has 13 residues.